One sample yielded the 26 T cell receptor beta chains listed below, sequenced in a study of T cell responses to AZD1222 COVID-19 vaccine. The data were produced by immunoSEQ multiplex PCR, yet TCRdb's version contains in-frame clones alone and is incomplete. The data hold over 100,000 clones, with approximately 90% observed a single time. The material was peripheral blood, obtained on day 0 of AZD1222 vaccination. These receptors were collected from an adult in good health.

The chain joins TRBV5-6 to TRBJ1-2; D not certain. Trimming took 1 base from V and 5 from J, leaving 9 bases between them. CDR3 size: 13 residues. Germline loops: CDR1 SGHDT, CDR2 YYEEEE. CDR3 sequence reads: CASSLRAVYGYTF. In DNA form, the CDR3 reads TGTGCCAGCAGCTTGCGAGCGGTGTATGGCTACACCTTC.

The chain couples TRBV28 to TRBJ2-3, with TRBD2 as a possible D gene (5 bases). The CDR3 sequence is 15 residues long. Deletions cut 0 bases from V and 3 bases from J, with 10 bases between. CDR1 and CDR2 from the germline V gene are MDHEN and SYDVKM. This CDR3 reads CASSLWGDLTDTQYF. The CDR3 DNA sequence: TGTGCCAGCAGTTTATGGGGAGATTTAACAGATACGCAGTATTTT.

CDR3 in DNA: TGCGCCAGCAGCCAAGGGCGTGCAGGGGGTTACGAGCAGTACTTC. Amino acids: CASSQGRAGGYEQYF. This rearrangement joins TRBV4-3 to TRBJ2-7; 7 bases align to TRBD1. The junction had 7 bases not matched to a gene; V was cut back by 1 base and J by 4 bases. This CDR3 comprises 15 residues. In germline, CDR1 is LGHNA, CDR2 YSLEER.

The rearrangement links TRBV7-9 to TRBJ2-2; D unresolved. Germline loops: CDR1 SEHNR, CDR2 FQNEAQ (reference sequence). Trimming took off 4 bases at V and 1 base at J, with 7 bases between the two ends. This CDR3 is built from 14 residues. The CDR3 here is CASSWVGNTGELFF. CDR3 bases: TGTGCCAGCAGCTGGGTTGGGAACACCGGGGAGCTGTTTTTT.

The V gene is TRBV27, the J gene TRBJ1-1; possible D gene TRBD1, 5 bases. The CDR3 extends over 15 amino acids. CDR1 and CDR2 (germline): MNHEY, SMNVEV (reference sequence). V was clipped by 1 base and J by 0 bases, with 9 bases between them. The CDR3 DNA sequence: TGTGCCAGCAGTTTATGGAAGGGGATGAACACTGAAGCTTTCTTT. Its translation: CASSLWKGMNTEAFF.

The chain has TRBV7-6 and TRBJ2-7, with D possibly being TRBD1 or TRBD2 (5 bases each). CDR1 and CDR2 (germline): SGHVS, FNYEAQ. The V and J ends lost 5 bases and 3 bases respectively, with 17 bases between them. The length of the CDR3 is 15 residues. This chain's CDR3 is CASSPFGAGDYEQYF. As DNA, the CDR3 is TGTGCCAGCAGCCCATTCGGGGCAGGAGACTACGAGCAGTACTTC.

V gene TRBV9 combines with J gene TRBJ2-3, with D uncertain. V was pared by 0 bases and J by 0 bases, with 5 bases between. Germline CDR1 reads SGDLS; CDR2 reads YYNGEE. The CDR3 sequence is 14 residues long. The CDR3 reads CASSVDSSTDTQYF. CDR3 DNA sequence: TGTGCCAGCAGCGTAGATTCCAGCACAGATACGCAGTATTTT. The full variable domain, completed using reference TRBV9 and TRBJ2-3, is DSGVTQTPKHLITATGQRVTLRCSPRSGDLSVYWYQQSLDQGLQFLIQYYNGEERAKGNILERFSAQQFPDLHSELNLSSLELGDSALYFCASSVDSSTDTQYFGPGTRLTVL.

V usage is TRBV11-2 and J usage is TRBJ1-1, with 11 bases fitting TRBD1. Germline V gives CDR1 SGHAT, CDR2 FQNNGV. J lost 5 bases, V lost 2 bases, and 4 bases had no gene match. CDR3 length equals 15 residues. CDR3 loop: CASSLTGTGGTEAFF. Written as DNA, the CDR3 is TGTGCCAGCAGCTTAACCGGGACAGGGGGAACTGAAGCTTTCTTT.

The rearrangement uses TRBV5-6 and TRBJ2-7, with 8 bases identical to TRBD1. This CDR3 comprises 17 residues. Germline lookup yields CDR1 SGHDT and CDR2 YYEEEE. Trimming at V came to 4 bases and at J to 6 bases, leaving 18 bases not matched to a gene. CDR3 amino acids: CASSRLSLTGVNAEQYF. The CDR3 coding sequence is TGTGCCAGCAGCCGACTAAGCTTGACAGGGGTAAATGCCGAGCAGTACTTC.

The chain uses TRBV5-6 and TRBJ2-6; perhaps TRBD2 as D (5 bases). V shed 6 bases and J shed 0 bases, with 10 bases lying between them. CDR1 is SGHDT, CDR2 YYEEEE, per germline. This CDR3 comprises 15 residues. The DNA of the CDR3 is TGTGCCAGCACCCGACGGGGCTCTGGGGCCAACGTCCTGACTTTC. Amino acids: CASTRRGSGANVLTF. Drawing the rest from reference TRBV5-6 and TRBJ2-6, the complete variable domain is DAGVTQSPTHLIKTRGQQVTLRCSPKSGHDTVSWYQQALGQGPQFIFQYYEEEERQRGNFPDRFSGHQFPNYSSELNVNALLLGDSALYLCASTRRGSGANVLTFGAGSRLTVL.

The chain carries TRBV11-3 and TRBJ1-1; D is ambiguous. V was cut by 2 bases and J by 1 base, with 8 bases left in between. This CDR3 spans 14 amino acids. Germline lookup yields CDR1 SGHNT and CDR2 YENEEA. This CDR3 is CASSLSGWNTEAFF. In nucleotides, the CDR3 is TGTGCCAGCAGCTTAAGCGGGTGGAACACTGAAGCTTTCTTT.

CDR3: CASSQLYGIDYGYTF. In DNA, the CDR3 is TGTGCCAGCAGCCAATTGTACGGGATCGACTATGGCTACACCTTC. V and J are TRBV3-1 (or the pseudogene TRBV3-2) and TRBJ1-2; no clear D gene. Trimming stripped 2 bases from V and 3 bases from J, with 13 bases between. Germline V lookup: CDR1 LGHDT, CDR2 YNNKEL (reference sequence). The CDR3 is made up of 15 amino acids.

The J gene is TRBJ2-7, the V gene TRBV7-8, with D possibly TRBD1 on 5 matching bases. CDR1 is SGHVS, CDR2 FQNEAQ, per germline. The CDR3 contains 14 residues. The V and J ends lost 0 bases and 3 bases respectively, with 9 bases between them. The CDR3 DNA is TGTGCCAGCAGCTTAGCGGACACTTACTACGAGCAGTACTTC. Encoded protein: CASSLADTYYEQYF.

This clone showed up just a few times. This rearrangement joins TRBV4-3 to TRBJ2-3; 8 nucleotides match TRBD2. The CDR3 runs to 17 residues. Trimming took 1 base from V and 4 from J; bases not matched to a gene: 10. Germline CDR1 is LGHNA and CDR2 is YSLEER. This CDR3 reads CASSQVRGGGGSDTQYF. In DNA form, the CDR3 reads TGCGCCAGCAGCCAAGTCAGGGGCGGCGGGGGGTCAGATACGCAGTATTTT.

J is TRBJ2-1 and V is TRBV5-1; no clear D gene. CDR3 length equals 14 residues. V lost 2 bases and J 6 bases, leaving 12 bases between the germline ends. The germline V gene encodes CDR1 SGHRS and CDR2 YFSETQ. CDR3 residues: CASSLISGFNEQFF. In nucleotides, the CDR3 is TGCGCCAGCAGCTTAATAAGTGGTTTCAATGAGCAGTTCTTC.

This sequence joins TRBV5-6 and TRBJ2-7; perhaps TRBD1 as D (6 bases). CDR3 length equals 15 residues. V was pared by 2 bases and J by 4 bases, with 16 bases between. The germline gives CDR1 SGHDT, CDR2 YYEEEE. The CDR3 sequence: CASSFYERDKYEQYF. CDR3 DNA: TGTGCCAGCAGCTTCTACGAGAGGGACAAATACGAGCAGTACTTC.

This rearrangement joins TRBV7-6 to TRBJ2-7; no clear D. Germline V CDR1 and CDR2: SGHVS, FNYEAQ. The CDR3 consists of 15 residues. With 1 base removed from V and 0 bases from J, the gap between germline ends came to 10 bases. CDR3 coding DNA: TGTGCCAGCAGCTTAGGTGGTGGCAGCTCCTACGAGCAGTACTTC. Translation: CASSLGGGSSYEQYF. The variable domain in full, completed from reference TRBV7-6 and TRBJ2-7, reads GAGVSQSPRYKVTKRGQDVALRCDPISGHVSLYWYRQALGQGPEFLTYFNYEAQQDKSGLPNDRFSAERPEGSISTLTIQRTEQRDSAMYRCASSLGGGSSYEQYFGPGTRLTVT.

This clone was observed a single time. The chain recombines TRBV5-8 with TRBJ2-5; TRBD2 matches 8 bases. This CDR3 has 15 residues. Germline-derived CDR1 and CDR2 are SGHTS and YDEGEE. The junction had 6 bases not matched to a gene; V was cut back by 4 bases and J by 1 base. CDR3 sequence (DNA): TGTGCCAGCAGCGGAGACACTAGCGGCCAAGAGACCCAGTACTTC. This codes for CASSGDTSGQETQYF.

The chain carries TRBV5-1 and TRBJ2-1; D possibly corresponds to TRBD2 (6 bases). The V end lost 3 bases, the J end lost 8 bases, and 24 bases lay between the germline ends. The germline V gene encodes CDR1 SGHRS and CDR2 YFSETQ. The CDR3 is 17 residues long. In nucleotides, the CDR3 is TGCGCCAGCAGCTCCGAGATGCGGACTACCCTTGTGGATGAGCAGTTCTTC. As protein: CASSSEMRTTLVDEQFF. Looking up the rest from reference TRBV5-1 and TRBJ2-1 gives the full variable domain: KAGVTQTPRYLIKTRGQQVTLSCSPISGHRSVSWYQQTPGQGLQFLFEYFSETQRNKGNFPGRFSGRQFSNSRSEMNVSTLELGDSALYLCASSSEMRTTLVDEQFFGPGTRLTVL.

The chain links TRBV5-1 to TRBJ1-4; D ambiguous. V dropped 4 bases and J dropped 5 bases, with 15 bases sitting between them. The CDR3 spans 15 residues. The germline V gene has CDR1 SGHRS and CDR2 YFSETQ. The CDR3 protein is CASSLITGQNEKLFF. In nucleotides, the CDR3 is TGCGCCAGCAGCCTAATCACCGGGCAGAATGAAAAACTGTTTTTT.

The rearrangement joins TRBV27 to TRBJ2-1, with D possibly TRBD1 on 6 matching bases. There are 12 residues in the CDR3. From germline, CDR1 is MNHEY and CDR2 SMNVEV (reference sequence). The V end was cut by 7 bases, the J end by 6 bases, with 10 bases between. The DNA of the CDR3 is TGTGCCAGCATCGGCAGGGGCAATGAGCAGTTCTTC. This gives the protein CASIGRGNEQFF.

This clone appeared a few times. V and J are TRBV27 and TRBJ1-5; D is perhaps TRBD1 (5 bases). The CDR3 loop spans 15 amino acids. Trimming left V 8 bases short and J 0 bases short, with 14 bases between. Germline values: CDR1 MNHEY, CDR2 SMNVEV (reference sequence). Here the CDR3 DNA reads TGTGCCAGCCGCTTGGGGCAGATTAGCAATCAGCCCCAGCATTTT. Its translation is CASRLGQISNQPQHF.

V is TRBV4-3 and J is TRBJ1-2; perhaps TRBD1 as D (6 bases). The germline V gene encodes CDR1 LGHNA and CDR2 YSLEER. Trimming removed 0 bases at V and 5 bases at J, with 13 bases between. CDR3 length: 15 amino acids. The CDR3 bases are TGCGCCAGCAGCCAAGAACGGGGGGCCATTTATGGCTACACCTTC. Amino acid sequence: CASSQERGAIYGYTF.

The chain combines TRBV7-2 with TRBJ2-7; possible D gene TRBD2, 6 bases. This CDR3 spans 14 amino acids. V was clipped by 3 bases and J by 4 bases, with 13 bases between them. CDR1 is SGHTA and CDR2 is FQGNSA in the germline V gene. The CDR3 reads CASSFHGSRYEQYF. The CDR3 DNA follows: TGTGCCAGCAGCTTCCACGGGAGCAGGTACGAGCAGTACTTC.

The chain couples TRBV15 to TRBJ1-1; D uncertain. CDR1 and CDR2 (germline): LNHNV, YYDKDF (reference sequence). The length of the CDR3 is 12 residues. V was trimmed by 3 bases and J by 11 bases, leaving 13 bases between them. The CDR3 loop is CATSSLRLGAFF. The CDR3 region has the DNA TGTGCCACCAGCAGTCTCAGGCTGGGGGCTTTCTTT.

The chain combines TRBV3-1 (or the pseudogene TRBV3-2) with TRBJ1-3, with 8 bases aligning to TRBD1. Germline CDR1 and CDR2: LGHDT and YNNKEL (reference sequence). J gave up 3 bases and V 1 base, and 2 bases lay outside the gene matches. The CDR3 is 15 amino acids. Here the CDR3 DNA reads TGTGCCAGCAGCCAAGGGACAGGGAATGGAAACACCATATATTTT. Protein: CASSQGTGNGNTIYF.